This is a list of T cell receptor beta chains from one sample in a study of beta chain features in type 1 diabetes. Method: immunoSEQ multiplex PCR; TCRdb's copy keeps in-frame clones and lacks some. In the table there are around 650,000 clones, 9.5% to 15% of which are singletons. Sequences were obtained from naive CD4+ T cells from blood. These receptors all stem from a man aged 25-45 years with type 1 diabetes. Each CDR3 is given with its conserved first and last residue. The order of the fields is V gene, CDR3 length, D gene, clone size, J gene, CDR3 protein, CDR3 DNA. The D gene is left open where the match is weak. Rows may omit the clone size; those that give it use once, few, many or a size class.

TRBV18	15	TRBD2	few	TRBJ2-1	CASLAGTSGDRPQFF	TGTGCCAGCCTGGCCGGGACTAGCGGGGACCGACCGCAGTTCTTC
TRBV29-1	14	TRBD1	NA	TRBJ1-2	CSVEGDRANYGYTF	TGCAGCGTTGAAGGGGACAGGGCTAACTATGGCTACACCTTC
TRBV19	16	TRBD1	NA	TRBJ2-4	CASSDRGRIAKNIQYF	TGTGCCAGTAGTGACAGGGGGCGGATAGCCAAAAACATTCAGTACTTC
TRBV29-1	13	NA	few	TRBJ1-1	CSVGWTEASEAFF	TGCAGCGTTGGATGGACGGAGGCGAGTGAAGCTTTCTTT
TRBV5-1	15	TRBD1	NA	TRBJ1-5	CASSPGTGANQPQHF	TGCGCCAGCAGCCCTGGGACAGGGGCCAATCAGCCCCAGCATTTT
TRBV7-9	18	TRBD1	few	TRBJ1-4	CASSFTGTGGTTNEKLFF	TGTGCCAGCAGCTTCACCGGGACAGGGGGTACAACTAATGAAAAACTGTTTTTT
TRBV30	12	NA	NA	TRBJ2-2	CAWSLETGELFF	TGTGCCTGGAGTCTGGAGACCGGGGAGCTGTTTTTT
TRBV10-3	14	NA	few	TRBJ2-1	CAITGGGTENEQFF	TGTGCCATCACTGGAGGGGGGACAGAGAATGAGCAGTTCTTC
TRBV4-3	15	NA	NA	TRBJ2-7	CASSQGQGSDYEQYF	TGCGCCAGCAGCCAAGGGCAGGGATCCGACTACGAGCAGTACTTC
TRBV7-9	14	NA	NA	TRBJ2-7	CASSLRPGRDEQYF	TGTGCCAGCAGCCTACGACCAGGTCGGGACGAGCAGTACTTC
TRBV25-1	13	NA	few	TRBJ1-6	CASSFRWGSPLHF	TGTGCCAGCAGTTTTCGTTGGGGTTCACCCCTCCACTTT
TRBV25-1	15	NA	NA	TRBJ2-7	CASSELGRVSYEQYF	TGTGCCAGCAGTGAATTGGGCAGGGTGAGTTACGAGCAGTACTTC
TRBV29-1	13	NA	NA	TRBJ2-4	CSASSADKNIQYF	TGCAGCGCCTCCAGCGCCGACAAAAACATTCAGTACTTC
TRBV19	14	TRBD1	NA	TRBJ2-7	CASSRQGGSYEQYF	TGTGCCAGTAGCAGACAGGGGGGATCCTACGAGCAGTACTTC
TRBV29-1	15	TRBD1	NA	TRBJ2-1	CSVTRDSTPGNEQFF	TGCAGCGTCACTCGGGACAGCACTCCTGGGAATGAGCAGTTCTTC
TRBV7-9	15	TRBD1	NA	TRBJ1-1	CASSFSGTGVTEAFF	TGTGCCAGCAGCTTTTCCGGGACAGGGGTTACTGAAGCTTTCTTT
TRBV6-6	13	NA	few	TRBJ2-3	CASSYRVMDTQYF	TGTGCCAGCAGTTACAGGGTTATGGATACGCAGTATTTT